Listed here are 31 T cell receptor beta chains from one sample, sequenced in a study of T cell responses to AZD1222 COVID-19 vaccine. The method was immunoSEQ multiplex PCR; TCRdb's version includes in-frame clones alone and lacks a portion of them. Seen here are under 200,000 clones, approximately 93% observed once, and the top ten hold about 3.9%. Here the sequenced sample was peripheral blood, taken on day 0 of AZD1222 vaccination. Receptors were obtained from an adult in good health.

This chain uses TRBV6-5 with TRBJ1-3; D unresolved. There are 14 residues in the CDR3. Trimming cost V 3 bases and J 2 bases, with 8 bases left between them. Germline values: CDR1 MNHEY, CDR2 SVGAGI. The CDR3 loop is CASSYLAAGNTIYF. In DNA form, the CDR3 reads TGTGCCAGCAGTTATTTGGCGGCTGGAAACACCATATATTTT.

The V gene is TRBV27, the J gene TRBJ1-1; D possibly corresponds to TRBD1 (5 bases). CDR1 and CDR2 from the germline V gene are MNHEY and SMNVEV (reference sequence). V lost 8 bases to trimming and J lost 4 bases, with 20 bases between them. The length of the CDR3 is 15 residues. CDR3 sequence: CASPRSRGKVTEAFF. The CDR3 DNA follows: TGTGCCAGCCCCAGGTCAAGGGGCAAGGTCACTGAAGCTTTCTTT.

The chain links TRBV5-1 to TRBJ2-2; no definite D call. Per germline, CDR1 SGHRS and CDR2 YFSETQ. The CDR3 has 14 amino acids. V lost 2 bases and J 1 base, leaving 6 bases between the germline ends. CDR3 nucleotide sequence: TGCGCCAGCAGCTTACCAGGGAACACCGGGGAGCTGTTTTTT. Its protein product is CASSLPGNTGELFF.

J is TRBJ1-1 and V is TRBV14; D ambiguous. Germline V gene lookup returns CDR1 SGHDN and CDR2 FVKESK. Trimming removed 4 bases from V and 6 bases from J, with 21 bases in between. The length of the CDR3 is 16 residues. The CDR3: CASSPRSPVSSAEAFF. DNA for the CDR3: TGTGCCAGCAGCCCACGTAGTCCGGTGTCCTCTGCTGAAGCTTTCTTT.

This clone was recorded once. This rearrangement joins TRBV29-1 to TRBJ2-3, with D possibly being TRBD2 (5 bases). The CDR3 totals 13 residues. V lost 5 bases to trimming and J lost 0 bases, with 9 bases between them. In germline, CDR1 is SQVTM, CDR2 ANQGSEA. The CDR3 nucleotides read TGCAGCGTTTTAGCGTTCAGCACAGATACGCAGTATTTT. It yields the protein CSVLAFSTDTQYF.

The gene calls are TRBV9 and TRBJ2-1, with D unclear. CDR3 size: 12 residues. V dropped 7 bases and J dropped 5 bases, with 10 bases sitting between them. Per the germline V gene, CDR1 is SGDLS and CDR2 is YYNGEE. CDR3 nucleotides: TGTGCCAGCGGAAGACGGGACAATGAGCAGTTCTTC. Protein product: CASGRRDNEQFF.

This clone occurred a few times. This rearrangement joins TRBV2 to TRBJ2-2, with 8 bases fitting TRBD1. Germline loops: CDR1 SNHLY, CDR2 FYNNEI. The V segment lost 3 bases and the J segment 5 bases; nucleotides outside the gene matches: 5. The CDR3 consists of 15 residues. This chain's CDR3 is CASSETRGPTGELFF. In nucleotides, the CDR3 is TGTGCCAGCAGTGAGACCAGGGGGCCAACCGGGGAGCTGTTTTTT.

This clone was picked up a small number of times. The CDR3 is CASKKRGESNQPQHF. The DNA for the CDR3 is TGTGCCAGCAAAAAAAGGGGGGAGAGCAATCAGCCCCAGCATTTT. The chain has TRBV2 and TRBJ1-5, with D perhaps matching TRBD1 (6 bases). V was trimmed by 7 bases and J by 1 base, leaving 14 bases between them. The CDR3 runs 15 residues. Per the germline V gene, CDR1 is SNHLY and CDR2 is FYNNEI.

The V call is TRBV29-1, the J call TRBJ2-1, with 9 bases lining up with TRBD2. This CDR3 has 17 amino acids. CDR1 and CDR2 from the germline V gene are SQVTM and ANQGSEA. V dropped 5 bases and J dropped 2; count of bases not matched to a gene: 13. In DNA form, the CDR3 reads TGCAGCGTTTCGGTTAGCGGGGGAGCTTCAACCTACAATGAGCAGTTCTTC. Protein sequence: CSVSVSGGASTYNEQFF.

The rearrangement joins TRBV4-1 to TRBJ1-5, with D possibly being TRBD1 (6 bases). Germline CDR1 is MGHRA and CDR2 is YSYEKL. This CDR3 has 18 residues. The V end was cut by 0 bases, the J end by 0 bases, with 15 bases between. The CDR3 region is CASSQEGHPFYSNQPQHF. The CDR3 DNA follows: TGCGCCAGCAGCCAAGAGGGACACCCGTTCTATAGCAATCAGCCCCAGCATTTT.

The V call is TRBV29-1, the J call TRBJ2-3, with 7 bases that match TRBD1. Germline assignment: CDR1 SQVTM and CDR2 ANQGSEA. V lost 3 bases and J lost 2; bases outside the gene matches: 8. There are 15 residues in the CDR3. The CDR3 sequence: CSVEATGQLTDTQYF. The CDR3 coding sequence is TGCAGCGTTGAGGCTACGGGACAGCTCACAGATACGCAGTATTTT.

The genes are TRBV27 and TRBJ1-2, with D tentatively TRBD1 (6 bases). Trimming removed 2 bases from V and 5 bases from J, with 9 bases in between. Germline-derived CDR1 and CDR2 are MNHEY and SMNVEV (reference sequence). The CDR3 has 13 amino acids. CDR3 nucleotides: TGTGCCAGCAGTTTAACAGGGAGTTATGGCTACACCTTC. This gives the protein CASSLTGSYGYTF.

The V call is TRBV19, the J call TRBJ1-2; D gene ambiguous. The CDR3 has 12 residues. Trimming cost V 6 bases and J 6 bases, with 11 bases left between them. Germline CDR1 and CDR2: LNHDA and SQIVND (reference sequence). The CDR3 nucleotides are TGTGCCAGTAGCCCTCCACTACATGGCTACACCTTC. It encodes CASSPPLHGYTF.

Here the CDR3 reads CASSSRTGGSADTQYF. The CDR3 DNA sequence: TGTGCCAGCAGCTCCCGGACAGGGGGCTCGGCAGATACGCAGTATTTT. The chain is built from TRBV11-2 and TRBJ2-3; 11 nucleotides agree with TRBD1. This CDR3 region has 16 residues. Germline V gives CDR1 SGHAT, CDR2 FQNNGV. J lost 4 bases, V lost 4 bases, and 7 bases had no gene match.

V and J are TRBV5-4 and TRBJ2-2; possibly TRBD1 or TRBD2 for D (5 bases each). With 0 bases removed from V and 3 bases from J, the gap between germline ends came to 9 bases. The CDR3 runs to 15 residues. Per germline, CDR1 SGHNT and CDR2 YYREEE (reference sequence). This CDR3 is CASSLGGKHTGELFF. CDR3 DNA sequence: TGTGCCAGCAGCTTGGGGGGGAAACACACCGGGGAGCTGTTTTTT.

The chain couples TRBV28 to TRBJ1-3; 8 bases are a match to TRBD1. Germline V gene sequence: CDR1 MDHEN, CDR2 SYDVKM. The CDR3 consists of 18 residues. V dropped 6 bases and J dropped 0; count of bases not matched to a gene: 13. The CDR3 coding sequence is TGTGCCAGCAGGGACCAGGGGGCAAGACCTTACTCTGGAAACACCATATATTTT. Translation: CASRDQGARPYSGNTIYF.

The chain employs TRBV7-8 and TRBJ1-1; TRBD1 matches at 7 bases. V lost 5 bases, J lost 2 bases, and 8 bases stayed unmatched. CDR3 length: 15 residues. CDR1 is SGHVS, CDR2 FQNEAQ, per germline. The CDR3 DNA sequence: TGTGCCAGCAGCGGAAGAGACAGGGACAACACTGAAGCTTTCTTT. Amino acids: CASSGRDRDNTEAFF.

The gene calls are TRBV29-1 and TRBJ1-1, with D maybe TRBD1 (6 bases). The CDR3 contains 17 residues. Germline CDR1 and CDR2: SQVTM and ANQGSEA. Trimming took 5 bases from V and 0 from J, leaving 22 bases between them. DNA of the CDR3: TGCAGCGTTACCGAATCTTATTACACAGGGATGAACACTGAAGCTTTCTTT. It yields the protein CSVTESYYTGMNTEAFF.

This CDR3 is CASSLLTGAGEKLFF. The CDR3 DNA follows: TGCGCCAGCAGCTTGCTGACAGGGGCGGGAGAAAAACTGTTTTTT. This chain connects TRBV5-1 to TRBJ1-4; TRBD1 matches 8 bases. This CDR3 has 15 residues. Germline V gives CDR1 SGHRS, CDR2 YFSETQ. The V segment lost 1 base and the J segment 8 bases; nucleotides outside the gene matches: 7.

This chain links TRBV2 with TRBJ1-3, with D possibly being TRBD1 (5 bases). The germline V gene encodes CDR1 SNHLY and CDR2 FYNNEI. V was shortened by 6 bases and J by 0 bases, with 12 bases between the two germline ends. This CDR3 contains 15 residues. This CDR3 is CASRGLLSSGNTIYF. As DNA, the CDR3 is TGTGCCAGCAGGGGGCTGTTGAGCTCTGGAAACACCATATATTTT.

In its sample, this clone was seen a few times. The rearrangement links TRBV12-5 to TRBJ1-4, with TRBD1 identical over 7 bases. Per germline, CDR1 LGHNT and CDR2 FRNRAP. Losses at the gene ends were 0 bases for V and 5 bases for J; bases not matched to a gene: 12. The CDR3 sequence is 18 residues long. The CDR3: CASGLVPTFGTVNEKLFF. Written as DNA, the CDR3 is TGTGCTAGTGGTTTGGTCCCCACCTTCGGGACAGTAAATGAAAAACTGTTTTTT.

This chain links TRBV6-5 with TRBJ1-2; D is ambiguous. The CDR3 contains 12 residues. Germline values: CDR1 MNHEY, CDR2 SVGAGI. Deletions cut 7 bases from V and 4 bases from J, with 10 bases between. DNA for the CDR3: TGTGCCAGCACGTCCGGGATCTATGGCTACACCTTC. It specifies CASTSGIYGYTF.

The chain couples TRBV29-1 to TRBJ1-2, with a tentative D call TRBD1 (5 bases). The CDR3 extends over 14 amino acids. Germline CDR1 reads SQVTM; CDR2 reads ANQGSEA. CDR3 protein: CSLQTGGSNYGYTF. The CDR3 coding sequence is TGCAGTCTTCAAACAGGAGGGTCCAACTATGGCTACACCTTC.

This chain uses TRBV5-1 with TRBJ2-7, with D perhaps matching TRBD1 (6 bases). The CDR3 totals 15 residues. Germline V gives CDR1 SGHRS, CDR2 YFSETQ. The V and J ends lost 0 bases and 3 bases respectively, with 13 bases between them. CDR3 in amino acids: CASSLGQVNGYEQYF. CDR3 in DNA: TGCGCCAGCAGCTTGGGACAGGTAAACGGCTACGAGCAGTACTTC.

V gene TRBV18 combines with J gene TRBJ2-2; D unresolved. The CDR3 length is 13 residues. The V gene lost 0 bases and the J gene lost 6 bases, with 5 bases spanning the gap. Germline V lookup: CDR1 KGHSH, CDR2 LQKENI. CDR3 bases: TGTGCCAGCTCACCACCCAGCGCCGGGGAGCTGTTTTTT. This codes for CASSPPSAGELFF. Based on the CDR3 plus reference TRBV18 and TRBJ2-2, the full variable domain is NAGVMQNPRHLVRRRGQEARLRCSPMKGHSHVYWYRQLPEEGLKFMVYLQKENIIDESGMPKERFSAEFPKEGPSILRIQQVVRGDSAAYFCASSPPSAGELFFGEGSRLTVL.

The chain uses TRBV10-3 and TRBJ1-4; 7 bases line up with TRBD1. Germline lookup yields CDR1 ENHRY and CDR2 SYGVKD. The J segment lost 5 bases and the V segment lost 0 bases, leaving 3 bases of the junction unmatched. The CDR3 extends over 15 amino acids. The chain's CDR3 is CAISESTGANEKLFF. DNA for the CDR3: TGTGCCATCAGTGAGTCTACAGGGGCGAATGAAAAACTGTTTTTT.

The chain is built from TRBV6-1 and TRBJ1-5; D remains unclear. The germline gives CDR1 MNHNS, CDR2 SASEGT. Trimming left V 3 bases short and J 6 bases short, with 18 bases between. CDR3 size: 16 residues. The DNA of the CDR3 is TGTGCCAGCAGTGACCCCGGAATTGGCTTTAGTCAGCCCCAGCATTTT. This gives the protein CASSDPGIGFSQPQHF.

The CDR3 reads CASSYTSGGDNEQFF. The DNA for the CDR3 is TGTGCCAGCAGTTACACGAGCGGGGGGGACAATGAGCAGTTCTTC. The chain recombines TRBV6-4 with TRBJ2-1, with 10 bases matching TRBD2. Trimming cost V 5 bases and J 5 bases; bases outside gene matches: 6. From germline, CDR1 is MRHNA and CDR2 SNTAGT. This CDR3 region has 15 residues.

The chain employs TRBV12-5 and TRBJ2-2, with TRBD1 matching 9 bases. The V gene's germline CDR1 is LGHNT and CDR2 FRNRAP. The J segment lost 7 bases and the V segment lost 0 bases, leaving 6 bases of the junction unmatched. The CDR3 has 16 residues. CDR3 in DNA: TGTGCTAGTGGTTTGGTAACGGGACAGGGTAGCGGGGAGCTGTTTTTT. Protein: CASGLVTGQGSGELFF.

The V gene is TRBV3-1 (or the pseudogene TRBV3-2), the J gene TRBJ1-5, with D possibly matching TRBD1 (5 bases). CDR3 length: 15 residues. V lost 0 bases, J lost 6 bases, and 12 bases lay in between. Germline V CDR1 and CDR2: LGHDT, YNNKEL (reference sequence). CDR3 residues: CASSQDLRGTQPQHF. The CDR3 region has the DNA TGTGCCAGCAGCCAAGACTTAAGGGGAACTCAGCCCCAGCATTTT.

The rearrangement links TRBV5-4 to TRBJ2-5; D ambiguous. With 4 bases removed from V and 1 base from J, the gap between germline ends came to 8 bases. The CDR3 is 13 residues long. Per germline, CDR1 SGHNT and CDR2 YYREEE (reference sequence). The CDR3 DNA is TGTGCCAGCAGCCTCAGGATCCAAGAGACCCAGTACTTC. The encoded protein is CASSLRIQETQYF.